This T cell receptor beta chain was captured by sequencing in a study of blood T cell repertoires in COVID-19. Participant-reported clinical history was the basis for cohort assignment. The study recruited exposed participants who had met a COVID-19 case within 2 weeks before entry. The V end was cut by 1 base, the J end by 5 bases, with 15 bases between. The CDR3 sequence is 15 residues long. Germline V gives CDR1 WNHNN, CDR2 SYGVQD (reference sequence). TCRdb keeps only in-frame clones here, not all; method: immunoSEQ multiplex PCR. The sample gives roughly 250,000 clones, over 70% of which show up once; 2.5% to 3.5% is in the top ten.

The sample comprised PBMCs or T cells enriched from blood (not recorded which). The TCR originated in a woman between 35 and 50 years old who had been exposed to COVID-19. V is TRBV10-1 and J is TRBJ2-7; a possible D gene is TRBD2 (5 bases). The CDR3 nucleotides read TGCGCCAGCAGTGAGTTAGACTACCCCCTGAACGAGCAGTACTTC. It encodes CASSELDYPLNEQYF.